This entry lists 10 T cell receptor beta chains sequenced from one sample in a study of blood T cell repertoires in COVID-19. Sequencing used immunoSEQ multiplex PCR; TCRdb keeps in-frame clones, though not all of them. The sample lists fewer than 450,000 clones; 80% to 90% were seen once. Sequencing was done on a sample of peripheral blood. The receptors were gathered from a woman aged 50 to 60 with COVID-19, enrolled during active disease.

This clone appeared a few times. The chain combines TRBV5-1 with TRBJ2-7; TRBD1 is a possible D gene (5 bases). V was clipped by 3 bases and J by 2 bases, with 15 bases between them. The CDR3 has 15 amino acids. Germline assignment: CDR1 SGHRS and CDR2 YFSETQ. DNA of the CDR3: TGCGCCAGCAGCTCTAATGGGGCGCAAACCTACGAGCAGTACTTC. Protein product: CASSSNGAQTYEQYF.

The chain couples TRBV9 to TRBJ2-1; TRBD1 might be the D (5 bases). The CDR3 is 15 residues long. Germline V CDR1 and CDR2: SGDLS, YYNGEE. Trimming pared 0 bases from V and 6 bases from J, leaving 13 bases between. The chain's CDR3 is CASSVEQEPTNEQFF. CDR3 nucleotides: TGTGCCAGCAGCGTAGAACAGGAGCCAACCAATGAGCAGTTCTTC.

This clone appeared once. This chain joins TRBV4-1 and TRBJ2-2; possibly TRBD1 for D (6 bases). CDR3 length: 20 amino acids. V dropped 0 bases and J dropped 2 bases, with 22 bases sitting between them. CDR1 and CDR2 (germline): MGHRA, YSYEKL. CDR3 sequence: CASSQDSDPGRGPNTGELFF. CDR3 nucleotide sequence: TGCGCCAGCAGCCAAGACTCCGACCCGGGCAGGGGCCCCAACACCGGGGAGCTGTTTTTT.

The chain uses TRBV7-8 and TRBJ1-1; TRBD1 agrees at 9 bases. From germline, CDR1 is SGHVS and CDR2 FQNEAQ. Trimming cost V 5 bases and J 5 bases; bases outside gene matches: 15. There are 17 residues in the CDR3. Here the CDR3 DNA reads TGTGCCAGCAGCGACCCGGGACAGGGATTTGTAGGGACTGAAGCTTTCTTT. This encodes CASSDPGQGFVGTEAFF.

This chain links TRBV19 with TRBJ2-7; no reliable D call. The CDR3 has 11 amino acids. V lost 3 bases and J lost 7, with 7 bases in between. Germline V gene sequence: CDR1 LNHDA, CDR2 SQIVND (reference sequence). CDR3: CASSIVGEQYF. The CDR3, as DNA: TGTGCCAGTAGTATCGTCGGGGAGCAGTACTTC.

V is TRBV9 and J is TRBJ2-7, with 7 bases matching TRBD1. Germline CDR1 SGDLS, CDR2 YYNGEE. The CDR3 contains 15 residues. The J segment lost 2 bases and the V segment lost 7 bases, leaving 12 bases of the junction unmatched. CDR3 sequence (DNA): TGTGCCAGCGCCTTGGGGGCAGGGGGAACCTACGAGCAGTACTTC. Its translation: CASALGAGGTYEQYF.

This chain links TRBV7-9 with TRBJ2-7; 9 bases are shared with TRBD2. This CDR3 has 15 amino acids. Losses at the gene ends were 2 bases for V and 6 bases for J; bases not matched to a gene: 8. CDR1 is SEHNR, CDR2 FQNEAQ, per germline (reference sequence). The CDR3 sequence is CASSLYGSGSVEQYF. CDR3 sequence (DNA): TGTGCCAGCAGCTTATACGGTAGCGGGAGTGTCGAGCAGTACTTC.

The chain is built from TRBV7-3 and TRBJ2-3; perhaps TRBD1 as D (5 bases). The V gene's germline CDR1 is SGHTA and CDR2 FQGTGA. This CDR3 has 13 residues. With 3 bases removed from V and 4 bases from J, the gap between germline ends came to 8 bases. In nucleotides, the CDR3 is TGTGCCAGCAGCTTTTGGGGCCCAGATACGCAGTATTTT. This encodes CASSFWGPDTQYF.

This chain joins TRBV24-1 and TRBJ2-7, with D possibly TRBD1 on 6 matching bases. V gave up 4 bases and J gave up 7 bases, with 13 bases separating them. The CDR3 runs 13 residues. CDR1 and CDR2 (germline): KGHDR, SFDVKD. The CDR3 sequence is CATSEPGVGEQYF. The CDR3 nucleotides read TGTGCCACCAGTGAACCAGGGGTAGGGGAGCAGTACTTC.

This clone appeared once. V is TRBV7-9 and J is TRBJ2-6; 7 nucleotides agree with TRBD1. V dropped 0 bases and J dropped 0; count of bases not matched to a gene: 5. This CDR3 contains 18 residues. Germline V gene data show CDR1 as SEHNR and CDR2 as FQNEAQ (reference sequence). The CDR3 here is CASSLARGWTSGANVLTF. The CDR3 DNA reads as TGTGCCAGCAGCTTAGCCAGGGGGTGGACCTCTGGGGCCAACGTCCTGACTTTC.